The present entry profiles one T cell receptor beta chain with its context. Its antigen is as yet unknown. Given a much more abundant clone one base away, this may be a read error. These data belong to a study of tumor-infiltrating lymphocytes in primary liver carcinoma. Study results and limitations: The top-250-clone fraction was significantly higher in tumors than in blood (p = 0.039). Overlap between tumor regions exceeded overlap of tumor with adjacent tissue or blood.

This CDR3 is built from 15 residues. Looked up from germline, CDR1 is LGHNA and CDR2 is YNFKEQ. Deletions cut 2 bases from V and 2 bases from J, with 11 bases between. A primer matching the constant region was used to make TCR beta cDNA from around 460 ng of total RNA. It was through three nested multiplex PCR rounds of slightly modified ARM-PCR that TCR beta libraries arose. The opening two PCR rounds, around 10 cycles each, paired TRBV1-TRBV30 forward primers with a C-beta reverse primer. TCRdb independently ran MiXCR on the multiplex PCR reads; one entry per CDR3 protein. The top ten hold over 7% of the sample, which has 95,000 to 150,000 distinct CDR3 sequences, 50% to 65% seen once. For each extraction, RNA and DNA were obtained together from about 19-30 mg of unsorted bulk tissue. No treatment had been given to the patients, who were chronically infected with HBV.

The sample comprised liver tumor tissue from sampling region 1. Subset: tumor region T1, superior pole. This chain connects TRBV4-2 to TRBJ2-3, with a tentative D call TRBD2 (5 bases). This TCR was recovered from a woman in her sixties with primary liver carcinoma and hepatitis B virus infection. The CDR3, as DNA: TGTGCCAGCAGCCAAACCGACTACATCACAGATACGCAGTATTTT. Amino acids: CASSQTDYITDTQYF.